These T cell receptor beta chains were read from a single sample in a study of T cells after yellow fever vaccination. TCRdb passed the 5' RACE reads through MiXCR, listing each CDR3 protein once. The table has more than 450,000 distinct CDR3 sequences, 21% seen once. The material sequenced was PBMCs, taken 20 to 25 days after the first yellow fever vaccination. Every receptor here comes from a man between 18 and 29 years old who received the YFV17D yellow fever vaccine. The CDR3 runs from the conserved cysteine through the conserved F or W. A D gene is named only where the DNA matches it firmly. Expanded clones get a size class; other rows say once, few or many, or leave the size out.

j_call d_call clone_size v_call cdr3_nt cdr3_aa
TRBJ2-1 NA few TRBV4-3 TGCGCCAGCAGCCAAGTCTCATCTAGGGCGGGGCTATACAATGAGCAGTTCTTC CASSQVSSRAGLYNEQFF
TRBJ2-2 NA NA TRBV11-1 TGTGCCAGCAGCTTTTCGGCTTTCGGGGAGCTGTTTTTT CASSFSAFGELFF
TRBJ1-1 TRBD1 few TRBV10-3 TGTGCCATCAGTGAGTCGGGAGGGGACAGGAACACTGAAGCTTTCTTT CAISESGGDRNTEAFF
TRBJ2-7 NA few TRBV2 TGTGCCAGCAGTTGGGTCCCCTCCTACGAGCAGTACTTC CASSWVPSYEQYF
TRBJ2-3 TRBD1 few TRBV6-2/TRBV6-3 TGTGCCAGCAGTTACCGTACCAGGGGGCGCGTACACCTACACACAGATACGCAGTATTTT CASSYRTRGRVHLHTDTQYF
TRBJ1-2 NA NA TRBV9 TGTGCCAGCAGCGGAAGTGGAGGGGTACACACCTTC CASSGSGGVHTF
TRBJ2-1 NA few TRBV25-1 TGTGCCAGCAGTGAAGGGGCTTCCTACAATGAGCAGTTCTTC CASSEGASYNEQFF
TRBJ2-5 TRBD2 many TRBV7-2 TGTGCCAGCAGCCCAATCCGAGGGAGGGTAGGGACCCAGTACTTC CASSPIRGRVGTQYF
TRBJ2-7 NA many TRBV29-1 TGCAGCGTTGAAGGGGATTCCTACGAGCAGTACTTC CSVEGDSYEQYF
TRBJ2-4 TRBD2 NA TRBV7-2 TGTGCCAGCAGCTCAGCCGGACTAGCGGGGGTTGGAAACATTCAGTACTTC CASSSAGLAGVGNIQYF
TRBJ1-4 TRBD1 NA TRBV4-2 TGTGCCAGCTCGCGGGACAGGGCCGGAGTAGAGGAAAAACTGTTTTTT CASSRDRAGVEEKLFF
TRBJ2-4 TRBD1 NA TRBV4-3 TGCGCCAGCAGCCAAGAACAGGGGAACATTCAGTACTTC CASSQEQGNIQYF
TRBJ2-2 NA few TRBV28 TGTGCCAGCTATACGGGGGCATCGGTGGCCGGGGAGCTGTTTTTT CASYTGASVAGELFF
TRBJ2-5 NA NA TRBV7-9 TGTGCCAGCAGCCCGCGGGACGGAGAGACCCAGTACTTC CASSPRDGETQYF
TRBJ1-6 NA few TRBV7-3 TGTGCCAGCAGCTTAATGGCCTATTCACCCCTCCACTTT CASSLMAYSPLHF
TRBJ1-5 TRBD1 NA TRBV7-8 TGTGCCAGCAGCGCCGACAGGGGGCTTCGAAATCAGCCCCAGCATTTT CASSADRGLRNQPQHF
TRBJ2-5 NA NA TRBV5-4 TGTGCCAGCAGCTTTTCGGCGGGCTGGGAGACCCAGTACTTC CASSFSAGWETQYF
TRBJ2-2 NA NA TRBV10-3 TGTGCCATCAGACAGGGAGAAGTTGGCGGGGAGCTGTTTTTT CAIRQGEVGGELFF
TRBJ2-7 NA few TRBV9 TGTGCCAGCAGCCCCGGACACTCTAGCTCCTACGAGCAGTACTTC CASSPGHSSSYEQYF
TRBJ1-5 NA few TRBV19 TGTGCCAGTCGAAAGACAGAGACCTATAGCAATCAGCCCCAGCATTTT CASRKTETYSNQPQHF
TRBJ2-1 NA few TRBV11-2 TGTGCCAGCAGCTTATACCGGGCCAACAATGAGCAGTTCTTC CASSLYRANNEQFF
TRBJ2-1 NA few TRBV7-8 TGTGCCAGCAGCCCCCACCTCCAGGCCAATGAGCAGTTCTTC CASSPHLQANEQFF
TRBJ1-2 TRBD1 NA TRBV9 TGTGCCAGCATTTCCTCAGGGGGCGGATCTGGCTACACCTTC CASISSGGGSGYTF
TRBJ2-3 NA NA TRBV7-2 TGTGCCAGCAGCTTAATCCCCGTCACAGATACGCAGTATTTT CASSLIPVTDTQYF
TRBJ2-5 TRBD1 few TRBV20-1 TGCAGTGCTGAAATTTTTGGGCTGACAGGGTGGGGGAGCACCCAGTACTTC CSAEIFGLTGWGSTQYF
TRBJ2-3 TRBD1 NA TRBV18 TGTGCCAGCTCACCAAGTATACAGGGGGCCACAGATACGCAGTATTTT CASSPSIQGATDTQYF
TRBJ1-4 TRBD1 NA TRBV29-1 TGCAGCGTTGGGGACAGGGTGGAAAAACTGTTTTTT CSVGDRVEKLFF
TRBJ2-1 TRBD2 few TRBV29-1 TGCAGCGTTGAAGACCCGCTGATAGCGGGGGACGACAATGAGCAGTTCTTC CSVEDPLIAGDDNEQFF
TRBJ1-1 NA NA TRBV19 TGTGCCAGTAGTATAGTCCTTGGGGCGGACGAAGCTTTCTTT CASSIVLGADEAFF
TRBJ1-6 NA NA TRBV3-1 TGTGCCTGCAGCCAGGACAGTTCAAGCGCATCACCCCTCCACTTT CACSQDSSSASPLHF
TRBJ2-6 TRBD2 NA TRBV27 TGTGCCAGCAGTCCTATCCTAGGCTCAGGCGGGAGATCTGGGGCCAACGTCCTGACTTTC CASSPILGSGGRSGANVLTF
TRBJ1-2 NA few TRBV4-3 TGCGCCAGCAGCCCCGGGGACCTCCTGGGGGGCTACACCTTC CASSPGDLLGGYTF
TRBJ2-5 TRBD2 many TRBV12-3/TRBV12-4 TGTGCCAGCACCCTGTGGAGCGGGGGGCCGACGGAGACCCAGTACTTC CASTLWSGGPTETQYF
TRBJ1-6 NA few TRBV4-3 TGCGCCAGCAGCCAACTTAGTCATTCACCCCTCCACTTT CASSQLSHSPLHF
TRBJ2-1 TRBD2 few TRBV7-2 TGTGCCAGCACTCAGCGGGGGGGCCGGTACAATGAGCAGTTCTTC CASTQRGGRYNEQFF
TRBJ2-2 NA NA TRBV18 TGTGCCAGCTCACCTCGCGCGACAGCAAACACCGGGGAGCTGTTTTTT CASSPRATANTGELFF
TRBJ1-1 NA few TRBV7-9 TGTGCCAGCAGCTATCGGGGCTGGGGGGGTGAAGCTTTCTTT CASSYRGWGGEAFF
TRBJ2-3 TRBD2 NA TRBV4-3 TGCGCCAGCAGCCAAGAACGGGGTAGCGGGGGTTCAGATACGCAGTATTTT CASSQERGSGGSDTQYF
TRBJ1-2 NA NA TRBV4-2 TGTGCCAGCAGCCAAGATTTTGCAGGGGTCTATGGCTACACCTTC CASSQDFAGVYGYTF
TRBJ2-1 NA NA TRBV20-1 TGCAGTGCTAGTGGCAGGGAAGTCGGATACAATGAGCAGTTCTTC CSASGREVGYNEQFF
TRBJ2-7 NA NA TRBV19 TGTGCCAGTAGTATTGTCCGAGGGGGATCCTTCGAGCAGTACTTC CASSIVRGGSFEQYF
TRBJ2-7 TRBD2 few TRBV20-1 TGCAGTGCTCAACCAACCCCGGGACTAGCGGGGGGGGTTTTGTACGAGCAGTACTTC CSAQPTPGLAGGVLYEQYF
TRBJ2-1 NA few TRBV28 TGTGCCAGCACAGCTTACTACAATGAGCAGTTCTTC CASTAYYNEQFF
TRBJ2-2 TRBD1 NA TRBV29-1 TGCAGCGTTGAAGATCCAGGACAGGGTCTGGACGGGGAGCTGTTTTTT CSVEDPGQGLDGELFF
TRBJ2-6 TRBD1 NA TRBV20-1 TGCAGTGCTGGTGACAGGGCCATCTCTGGGGCCAACGTCCTGACTTTC CSAGDRAISGANVLTF
TRBJ2-1 NA NA TRBV5-1 TGCGCCAGCACAATAAACAACAGGGAGACGGGTGAGCAGTTCTTC CASTINNRETGEQFF